This T cell receptor (beta chain) was captured in a study of cytomegalovirus exposure and HLA in healthy donors (dated by TCRdb to about 2017). Broadly, across the study: According to a later analysis, the roughly 120 validation repertoires were produced on the same platform as the roughly 700 repertoires of the first cohort. The aim of the study was to test whether cataloging public T cell receptors could identify signatures of past pathogen exposure. Besides the first cohort of around 670 subjects, a separate validation cohort made up of 95 to 150 different subjects was used. The study combined high-throughput TCR immunosequencing, statistical association of individual TCRs with disease status, and machine learning to predict cytomegalovirus infection status.

Worth noting for this clone: No cognate antigen has been identified for it. Base-call qualities are not available, and no considerably larger clone is one nucleotide away.

General study outcomes and caveats: Most TCR sequences were seen in very few donors, while some public TCRs were found in many individuals. In the study, approximately 150 TCR beta chains were listed as associated with cytomegalovirus. The classifier was reported to diagnose cytomegalovirus status with high specificity and sensitivity in both the original cohort and the validation cohort. It was suggested by the authors that the approach could potentially be generalized to other disease states and immunological phenotypes. The validation cohort had no HLA typing available for a later analysis, so co-occurrence within that cohort was assessed over all 130 or so repertoires. In a later analysis, TCRs clustered in the first cohort were found to also tend to co-occur in the 130 or so validation repertoires, with over 90% of cluster scores above 0. A few of the identified cytomegalovirus-associated TCR beta chains were confirmed in vitro to be specific for cytomegalovirus antigens.

The donors belonged to the validation cohort of 120 subjects, which was separate from the approximately 660-subject first cohort. The cysteine opens and the phenylalanine closes a CDR3 of 14 amino acids. Of all the DNA, just the CDR3 is kept, 42 bases in frame from base 1. Trimming removed 3 bases from V and 5 bases from J, leaving 16 bases between the germline ends. CDR1 and CDR2 are drawn from the germline V gene (reference sequence): GTSNPN, SVGIG. The library was prepared using the immunoSEQ multiplex PCR assay. On the study's bioinformatics: A statistical classification framework was built to diagnose cytomegalovirus status from the catalog of TCR beta chain sequences. As stored in TCRdb, this immuneACCESS dataset retains in-frame rearrangements with V and J assigned. A fraction of the clones does not appear; measured against another copy, unresolved V genes explain less than half of the discrepancy, and the remainder lacks a known reason. V and J calls and clone size are as listed in that table; D and trimming were resolved from the DNA. The sample data list more than 85,000 clones, and roughly 89% of these were observed just once. The biggest ten clones account for 1.9% of the sample.

The chain is made from TRBV30 and TRBJ2-5, with a tentative D gene TRBD2 over 6 matching bases. The specimen sequenced was PBMCs. The TCR was taken from a woman under 30 in good health and CMV-seronegative. The DNA is as follows: TGTGCCTGGAGAAAAGGAGGGGCTGGGGAGACCCAGTACTTC. Translated, this gives CAWRKGGAGETQYF. Here the CDR3 is joined to the reference TRBV30 and TRBJ2-5 genes, and the full variable domain is: SQTIHQWPATLVQPVGSPLSLECTVEGTSNPNLYWYRQAAGRGLQLLFYSVGIGQISSEVPQNLSASRPQDRQFILSSKKLLLSDSGFYLCAWRKGGAGETQYFGPGTRLLVL.